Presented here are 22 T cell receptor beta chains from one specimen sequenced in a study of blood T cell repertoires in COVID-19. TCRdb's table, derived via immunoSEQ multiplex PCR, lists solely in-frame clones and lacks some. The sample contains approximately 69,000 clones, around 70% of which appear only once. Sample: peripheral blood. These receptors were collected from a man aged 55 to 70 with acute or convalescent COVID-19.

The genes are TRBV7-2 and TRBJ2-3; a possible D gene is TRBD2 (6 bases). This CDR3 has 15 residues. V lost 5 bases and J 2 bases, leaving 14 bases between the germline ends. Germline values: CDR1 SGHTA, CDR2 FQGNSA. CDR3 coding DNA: TGTGCCAGCAGCCGGGACTCTCTCTCCACAGATACGCAGTATTTT. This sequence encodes CASSRDSLSTDTQYF.

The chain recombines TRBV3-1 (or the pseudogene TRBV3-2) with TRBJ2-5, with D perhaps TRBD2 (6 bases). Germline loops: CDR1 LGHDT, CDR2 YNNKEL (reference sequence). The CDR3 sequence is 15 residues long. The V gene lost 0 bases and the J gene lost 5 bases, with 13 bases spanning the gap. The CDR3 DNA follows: TGTGCCAGCAGCCAAGATAGCGGTGGGGGTGAGACCCAGTACTTC. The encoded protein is CASSQDSGGGETQYF.

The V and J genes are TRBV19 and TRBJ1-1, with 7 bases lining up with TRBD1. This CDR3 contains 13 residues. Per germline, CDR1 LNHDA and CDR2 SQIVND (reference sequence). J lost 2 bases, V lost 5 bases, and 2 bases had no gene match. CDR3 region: CASSEGANTEAFF. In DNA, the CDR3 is TGTGCCAGTAGTGAGGGGGCCAACACTGAAGCTTTCTTT.

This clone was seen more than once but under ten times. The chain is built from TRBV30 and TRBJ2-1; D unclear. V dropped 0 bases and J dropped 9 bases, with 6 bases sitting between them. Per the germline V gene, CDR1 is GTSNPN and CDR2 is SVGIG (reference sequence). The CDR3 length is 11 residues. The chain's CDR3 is CAWSVQSEQFF. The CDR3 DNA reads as TGTGCCTGGAGTGTACAAAGTGAGCAGTTCTTC.

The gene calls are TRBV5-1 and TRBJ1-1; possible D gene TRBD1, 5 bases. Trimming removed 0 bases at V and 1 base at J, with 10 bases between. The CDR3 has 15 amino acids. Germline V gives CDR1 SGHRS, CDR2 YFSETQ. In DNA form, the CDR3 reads TGCGCCAGCAGCTTGGAAATCGGGGGGAACACTGAAGCTTTCTTT. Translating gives CASSLEIGGNTEAFF.

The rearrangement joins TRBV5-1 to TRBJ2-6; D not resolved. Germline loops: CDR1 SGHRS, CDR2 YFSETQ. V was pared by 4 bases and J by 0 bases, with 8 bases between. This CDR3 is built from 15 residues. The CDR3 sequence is CASSLTPSGANVLTF. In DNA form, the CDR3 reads TGCGCCAGCAGCCTAACCCCCTCTGGGGCCAACGTCCTGACTTTC.

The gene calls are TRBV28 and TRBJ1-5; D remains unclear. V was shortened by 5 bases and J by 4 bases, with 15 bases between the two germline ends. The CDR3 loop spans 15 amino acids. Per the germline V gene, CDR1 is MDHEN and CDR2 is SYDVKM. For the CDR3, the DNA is TGTGCCAGCAGTGATCTCGGGAATATTAATCAGCCCCAGCATTTT. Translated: CASSDLGNINQPQHF. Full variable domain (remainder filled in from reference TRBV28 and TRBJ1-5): DVKVTQSSRYLVKRTGEKVFLECVQDMDHENMFWYRQDPGLGLRLIYFSYDVKMKEKGDIPEGYSVSREKKERFSLILESASTNQTSMYLCASSDLGNINQPQHFGDGTRLSIL.

Written as DNA, the CDR3 is TGTGCCAGCAGCCTACACAGGGGGCGAAACACCGGGGAGCTGTTTTTT. Its protein is CASSLHRGRNTGELFF. This sequence joins TRBV11-1 and TRBJ2-2; 9 nucleotides line up with TRBD1. CDR1 and CDR2 from the germline V gene are SGHAT and FQDESV (reference sequence). J gave up 2 bases and V 5 bases, and 6 bases lay outside the gene matches. This CDR3 contains 16 residues.

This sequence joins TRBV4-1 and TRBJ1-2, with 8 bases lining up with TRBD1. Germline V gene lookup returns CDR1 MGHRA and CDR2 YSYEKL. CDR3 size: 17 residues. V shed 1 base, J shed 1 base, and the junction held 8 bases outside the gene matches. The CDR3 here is CASSQGAGGDYNYGYTF. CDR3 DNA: TGCGCCAGCAGCCAAGGGGCAGGGGGCGATTATAACTATGGCTACACCTTC.

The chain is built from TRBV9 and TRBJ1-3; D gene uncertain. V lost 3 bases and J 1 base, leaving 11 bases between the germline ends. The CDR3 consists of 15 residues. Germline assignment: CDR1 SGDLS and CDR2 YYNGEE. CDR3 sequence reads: CASSAILSSGNTIYF. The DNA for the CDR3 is TGTGCCAGCAGCGCAATCCTGAGTTCTGGAAACACCATATATTTT.

The CDR3, as DNA: TGCGCCAGCAGCCAATTCGCCGGGGAGAACACTGAAGCTTTCTTT. Protein sequence: CASSQFAGENTEAFF. The chain uses TRBV4-1 and TRBJ1-1; the D is unclear. Germline CDR1 MGHRA, CDR2 YSYEKL. The CDR3 consists of 15 residues. V was cut by 2 bases and J by 1 base, with 11 bases left in between.

This CDR3 reads CASSSSQGFDSPLHF. DNA for the CDR3: TGCGCCAGCAGCTCGAGCCAGGGGTTTGATTCACCCCTCCACTTT. The chain recombines TRBV5-1 with TRBJ1-6; D may be TRBD1 (6 bases). The CDR3 consists of 15 residues. The ends were cut back, 3 bases at V and 8 bases at J, with 15 bases in the middle. The germline CDR1 and CDR2 sequences are SGHRS and YFSETQ.

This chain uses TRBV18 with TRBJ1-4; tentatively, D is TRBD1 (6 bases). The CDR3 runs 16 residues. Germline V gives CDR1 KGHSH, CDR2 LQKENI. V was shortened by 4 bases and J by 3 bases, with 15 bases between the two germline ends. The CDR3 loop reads CASSLGQLLANEKLFF. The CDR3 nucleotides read TGTGCCAGCTCACTCGGACAGCTTTTAGCTAATGAAAAACTGTTTTTT. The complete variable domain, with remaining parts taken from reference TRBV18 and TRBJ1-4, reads NAGVMQNPRHLVRRRGQEARLRCSPMKGHSHVYWYRQLPEEGLKFMVYLQKENIIDESGMPKERFSAEFPKEGPSILRIQQVVRGDSAAYFCASSLGQLLANEKLFFGSGTQLSVL.

CDR3 amino acids: CASTPTPGIYEQYF. Written as DNA, the CDR3 is TGTGCCAGCACCCCCACCCCAGGTATCTACGAGCAGTACTTC. The chain has TRBV6-2 or TRBV6-3 and TRBJ2-7; no firm D call. This CDR3 has 14 amino acids. V shed 7 bases and J shed 3 bases, with 16 bases lying between them. Germline lookup yields CDR1 MNHEY and CDR2 SVGEGT.

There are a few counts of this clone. CDR3 DNA: TGTGCCAGCAGTACAGGGGCCAAAAACATTCAGTACTTC. Translating it yields CASSTGAKNIQYF. V gene TRBV12-3 or TRBV12-4 combines with J gene TRBJ2-4; TRBD1 might be the D (6 bases). The CDR3 totals 13 residues. With 5 bases removed from V and 1 base from J, the gap between germline ends came to 6 bases.

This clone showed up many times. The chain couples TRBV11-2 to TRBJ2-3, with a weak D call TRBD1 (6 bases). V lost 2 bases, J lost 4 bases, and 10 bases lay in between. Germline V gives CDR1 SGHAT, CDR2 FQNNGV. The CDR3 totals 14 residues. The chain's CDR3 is CASSLSGAADTQYF. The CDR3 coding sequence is TGTGCCAGCAGCTTATCAGGGGCCGCAGATACGCAGTATTTT.

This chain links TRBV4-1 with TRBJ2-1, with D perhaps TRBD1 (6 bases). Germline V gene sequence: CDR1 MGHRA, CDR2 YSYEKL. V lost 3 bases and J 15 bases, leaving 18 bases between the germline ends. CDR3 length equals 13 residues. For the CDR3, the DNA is TGCGCCAGCAGCCACCTTCAACAGGGTCTGGCGTTCTTC. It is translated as CASSHLQQGLAFF.

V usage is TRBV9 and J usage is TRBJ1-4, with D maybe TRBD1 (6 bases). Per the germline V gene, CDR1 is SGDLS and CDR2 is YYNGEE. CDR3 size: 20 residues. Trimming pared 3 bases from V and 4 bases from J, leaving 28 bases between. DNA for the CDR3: TGTGCCAGCAGCGCTGCCCCCGCAGGGGCACGTAGTGGGATTAATGAAAAACTGTTTTTT. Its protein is CASSAAPAGARSGINEKLFF. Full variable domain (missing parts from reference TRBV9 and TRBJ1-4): DSGVTQTPKHLITATGQRVTLRCSPRSGDLSVYWYQQSLDQGLQFLIQYYNGEERAKGNILERFSAQQFPDLHSELNLSSLELGDSALYFCASSAAPAGARSGINEKLFFGSGTQLSVL.

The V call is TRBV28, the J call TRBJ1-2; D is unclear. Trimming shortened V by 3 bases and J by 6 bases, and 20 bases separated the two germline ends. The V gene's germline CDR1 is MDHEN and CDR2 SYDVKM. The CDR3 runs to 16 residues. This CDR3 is CASSFPLLLRADGYTF. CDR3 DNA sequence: TGTGCCAGCAGTTTTCCCCTACTCCTGAGGGCGGATGGCTACACCTTC.

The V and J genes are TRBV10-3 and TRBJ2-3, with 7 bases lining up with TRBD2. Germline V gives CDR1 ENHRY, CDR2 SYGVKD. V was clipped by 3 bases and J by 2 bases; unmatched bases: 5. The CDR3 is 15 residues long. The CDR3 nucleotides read TGTGCCATCAGTGACGGAGCGGGAATCACAGATACGCAGTATTTT. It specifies CAISDGAGITDTQYF.

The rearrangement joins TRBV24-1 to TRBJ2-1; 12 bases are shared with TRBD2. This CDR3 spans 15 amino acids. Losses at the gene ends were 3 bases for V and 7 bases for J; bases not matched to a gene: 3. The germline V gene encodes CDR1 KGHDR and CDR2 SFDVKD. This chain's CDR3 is CATSDLAGGRNEQFF. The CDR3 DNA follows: TGTGCCACCAGTGATCTAGCGGGAGGGCGGAATGAGCAGTTCTTC.

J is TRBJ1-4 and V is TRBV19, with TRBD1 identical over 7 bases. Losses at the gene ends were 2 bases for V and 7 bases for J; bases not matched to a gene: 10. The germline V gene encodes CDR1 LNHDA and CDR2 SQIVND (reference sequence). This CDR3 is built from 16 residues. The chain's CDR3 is CASSISWTGRGEKLFF. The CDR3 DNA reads TGTGCCAGTAGTATAAGCTGGACAGGACGCGGTGAAAAACTGTTTTTT.